A selection of T cell receptor beta chains follows, all from one sample in a study of neurological immune-mediated disorders. Via MiXCR, TCRdb re-called the 5' RACE reads, giving one row per CDR3 protein. Among under 85,000 distinct CDR3 sequences listed, about 5.2% were seen once. The sequenced sample was PBMCs. All receptors derive from a human donor with multiple sclerosis. The donor label of this sample is uncertain. The CDR3 runs from the conserved cysteine through the conserved F or W. D genes are given only for firm matches.

v_gene	d_gene	j_gene	CDR3aa
TRBV12-3/TRBV12-4	-	TRBJ1-1	CANLGHLNTEAFF
TRBV7-6	TRBD1	TRBJ1-3	CASSFRGPGNTIYF
TRBV20-1	TRBD2	TRBJ2-2	CSARAVKRGGLGTGELFF
TRBV7-9	-	TRBJ1-1	CASSLALGQNTEAFF
TRBV29-1	TRBD1	TRBJ1-2	CSVPPGGIYGYTF
TRBV13	TRBD2	TRBJ2-5	CASSPRLAGETETQYF
TRBV7-2	TRBD1	TRBJ1-2	CASSATGTGNYGYTF
TRBV5-1	-	TRBJ1-1	CASSWGQTINTEAFF
TRBV20-1	TRBD2	TRBJ2-7	CSARDRQRGVPYEQYF
TRBV4-1	TRBD1	TRBJ1-4	CASSQSGQGLEKLFF
TRBV3-1	-	TRBJ2-3	CASSQGTGQATDTQYF
TRBV20-1	-	TRBJ2-7	CSARGGRSEQYF
TRBV6-6	-	TRBJ1-2	CASSWPGAGGYTF
TRBV20-1	TRBD2	TRBJ2-1	CSARDLSGGNNEQFF
TRBV29-1	TRBD1	TRBJ2-5	CSVGGQGRQETQYF
TRBV7-2	TRBD1	TRBJ1-4	CASSVDGRGGKLFF
TRBV20-1	-	TRBJ2-1	CSATSAASSYNEQFF
TRBV20-1	-	TRBJ2-7	CSAYITGLDEQYF
TRBV4-1	-	TRBJ1-2	CASSHLLRGPDYGYTF
TRBV20-1	TRBD2	TRBJ2-5	CSARTRGGLQETQYF
TRBV5-4	TRBD1	TRBJ2-1	CASSLGQGYNEQFF
TRBV20-1	TRBD2	TRBJ2-1	CSASGGAMNEQFF
TRBV20-1	-	TRBJ1-1	CSAGGGGTEAFF
TRBV3-1	-	TRBJ2-5	CASSRQKQETQYF
TRBV4-1	-	TRBJ1-1	CASSQEADKAFF
TRBV20-1	-	TRBJ2-1	CSANPTQKPYNEQFF
TRBV20-1	TRBD1	TRBJ2-5	CSARTGGAGTQYF
TRBV12-5	TRBD2	TRBJ2-1	CASGLVRLAGDYEQFF
TRBV5-1	-	TRBJ1-3	CASSYGGGNTIYF
TRBV5-1	TRBD1	TRBJ1-6	CASRIQGDNSPLHF
TRBV7-2	-	TRBJ1-4	CASSLATGLRGREKLFF
TRBV20-1	-	TRBJ2-3	CSGRGGTTDTQYF
TRBV5-4	-	TRBJ2-6	CASSLKVHNSGANVLTF
TRBV5-6	-	TRBJ1-5	CASSLLGGEQTQHF
TRBV10-3	TRBD1	TRBJ2-7	CATLGLGGNEQYF
TRBV5-1	TRBD1	TRBJ1-1	CASSLVTGGDTEAFF
TRBV11-2	-	TRBJ1-2	CASSSNFDRANYGYTF
TRBV11-1	TRBD2	TRBJ2-1	CASSHGGDNNEQFF
TRBV6-6	-	TRBJ1-5	CASTSPPGEPQHF
TRBV2	TRBD2	TRBJ2-3	CASIGIGGGFTDTQYF
TRBV6-1	-	TRBJ1-2	CASRDDRFGYTF
TRBV5-1	-	TRBJ2-3	CASSFLGPGTDTQYF
TRBV5-1	-	TRBJ2-3	CASSPSSSDTQYF
TRBV12-3/TRBV12-4	-	TRBJ2-7	CASSSGTGHYEQYF
TRBV21-1	-	TRBJ2-5	CASSNPWGACETQYF
TRBV9	-	TRBJ2-1	CASSSNWGLGEQFF